Listed below are T cell receptor beta chains from one sample, sequenced in a study of T cell changes during pregnancy in multiple sclerosis. Assay: immunoSEQ multiplex PCR; the TCRdb copy retains only in-frame clones and omits some. The repertoire has some 36,000 clones, more than 75% of them found once; the top ten carry around 0.69%. The sample in question was CD4+ T cells from peripheral blood mononuclear cells, obtained in the second trimester of pregnancy. These receptors all stem from a female donor in good health, enrolled as a control in a pregnancy study. Both conserved end residues are part of each CDR3. Each record gives: J gene, clone size, D gene, V gene, CDR3 length, CDR3 DNA, CDR3 protein. The D gene is left open where the match is weak. Size is stated for part of the rows, as once, few or many counts, or as a class when the clone is expanded.

J gene: TRBJ1-5
clone size: -
D gene: TRBD1
V gene: TRBV6-1
CDR3 length: 14
CDR3 DNA: TGTGCCACCAGGCAGGGGGTTAGCAATCAGCCCCAGCATTTT
CDR3 protein: CATRQGVSNQPQHF

J gene: TRBJ1-2
clone size: once
D gene: TRBD1
V gene: TRBV6-6
CDR3 length: 14
CDR3 DNA: TGTGCCAGCAGAGACAGGGGCCCAGGGGGTGGCTACACCTTC
CDR3 protein: CASRDRGPGGGYTF

J gene: TRBJ1-2
clone size: -
D gene: TRBD1
V gene: TRBV6-6
CDR3 length: 14
CDR3 DNA: TGTGCCAGCAGACGACAGGGTGTGAACTATGGCTACACCTTC
CDR3 protein: CASRRQGVNYGYTF

J gene: TRBJ2-1
clone size: -
D gene: TRBD1
V gene: TRBV4-3
CDR3 length: 15
CDR3 DNA: TGCGCCAGCAGCCAAACGGGACAGGGCCGCAATGAGCAGTTCTTC
CDR3 protein: CASSQTGQGRNEQFF

J gene: TRBJ1-1
clone size: -
D gene: TRBD1
V gene: TRBV6-6
CDR3 length: 16
CDR3 DNA: TGTGCCAGCAGTTCCATGGGACAGACAGGGGACACTGAAGCTTTCTTT
CDR3 protein: CASSSMGQTGDTEAFF

J gene: TRBJ2-7
clone size: -
D gene: TRBD1
V gene: TRBV7-8
CDR3 length: 13
CDR3 DNA: TGTGCCAGCAGCCCCGGGACAGATTACGAGCAGTACTTC
CDR3 protein: CASSPGTDYEQYF

J gene: TRBJ1-1
clone size: -
D gene: -
V gene: TRBV5-4
CDR3 length: 14
CDR3 DNA: TGTGCCAGCAGCTCGGGGGGCCCTAACACTGAAGCTTTCTTT
CDR3 protein: CASSSGGPNTEAFF

J gene: TRBJ1-4
clone size: -
D gene: -
V gene: TRBV2
CDR3 length: 13
CDR3 DNA: TGTGCCAGCAGTGACAGGAAAAATGAAAAACTGTTTTTT
CDR3 protein: CASSDRKNEKLFF

J gene: TRBJ1-3
clone size: -
D gene: -
V gene: TRBV19
CDR3 length: 15
CDR3 DNA: TGTGCCAGTAGTATCGCGGCAGGGGTTGGAAACACCATATATTTT
CDR3 protein: CASSIAAGVGNTIYF

J gene: TRBJ2-6
clone size: -
D gene: -
V gene: TRBV7-2
CDR3 length: 15
CDR3 DNA: TGTGCCAGCAGCCTAGGCGGGTCTGGGGCCAACGTCCTGACTTTC
CDR3 protein: CASSLGGSGANVLTF

J gene: TRBJ2-3
clone size: -
D gene: TRBD2
V gene: TRBV5-1
CDR3 length: 16
CDR3 DNA: TGCGCCAGCAGCTTTAGCGGGGGGGCTGTCACAGATACGCAGTATTTT
CDR3 protein: CASSFSGGAVTDTQYF

J gene: TRBJ2-1
clone size: -
D gene: -
V gene: TRBV30
CDR3 length: 12
CDR3 DNA: TGTGCCTGCAGGGGCAGTTCCAATGAGCAGTTCTTC
CDR3 protein: CACRGSSNEQFF

J gene: TRBJ2-1
clone size: -
D gene: -
V gene: TRBV9
CDR3 length: 15
CDR3 DNA: TGTGCCAGCAGCCCCCAGGGTAGCTCCTACAATGAGCAGTTCTTC
CDR3 protein: CASSPQGSSYNEQFF

J gene: TRBJ1-4
clone size: -
D gene: TRBD1
V gene: TRBV15
CDR3 length: 14
CDR3 DNA: TGTGCCACCAGCAGAGGTGGGACAGGTGAAAAACTGTTTTTT
CDR3 protein: CATSRGGTGEKLFF

J gene: TRBJ2-1
clone size: -
D gene: TRBD1
V gene: TRBV29-1
CDR3 length: 13
CDR3 DNA: TGCAGCGTTTCCGGGACAGTATACAATGAGCAGTTCTTC
CDR3 protein: CSVSGTVYNEQFF

J gene: TRBJ2-2
clone size: -
D gene: -
V gene: TRBV11-2
CDR3 length: 16
CDR3 DNA: TGTGCCAGCAGCCTTCGTTCGGGCCGGCGGGACGGGGAGCTGTTTTTT
CDR3 protein: CASSLRSGRRDGELFF

J gene: TRBJ1-3
clone size: -
D gene: -
V gene: TRBV7-9
CDR3 length: 17
CDR3 DNA: TGTGCCAGCAGCTTAGGGATACACAGCTTACCTGGAAACACCATATATTTT
CDR3 protein: CASSLGIHSLPGNTIYF

J gene: TRBJ1-2
clone size: -
D gene: TRBD1
V gene: TRBV10-3
CDR3 length: 14
CDR3 DNA: TGTGCCATACAGAACCGGGACAGCCTCTATGGCTACACCTTC
CDR3 protein: CAIQNRDSLYGYTF

J gene: TRBJ1-1
clone size: -
D gene: -
V gene: TRBV21-1
CDR3 length: 14
CDR3 DNA: TGTGCCAGCAGCAAAGGGGGGGGGAGGGTTAAAGCTTTCTTT
CDR3 protein: CASSKGGGRVKAFF